These 4 T cell receptor beta chains originate from one sample sequenced in a study of blood T cells in healthy people across ages (dated by TCRdb to about 2015). Library creation used 5' RACE. The instrument given in TCRdb is Illumina HiSeq 2500. The second PCR ran for roughly 6 to 11 cycles and used a J-beta primer mix along with a sample-barcoded 5' primer. The raw public reads went through TCRdb reprocessing: fastp at Q25, MiXCR clone calling, in-frame beta chains kept. Under each unique CDR3 protein, matching rows form one entry showing the most common genes and DNA. The sample data list 1.5 million to 2 million distinct CDR3 sequences, and roughly 52% of these were observed just once. Of the sample, roughly 2.1% is held by the ten largest clones. The sample consisted of blood. These TCRs come from a woman aged 40-49 years in good health.

V usage is TRBV7-2 and J usage is TRBJ2-1; 10 nucleotides match TRBD2. V gave up 0 bases and J gave up 5 bases; unmatched junction bases: 4. Germline V gene data show CDR1 as SGHTA and CDR2 as FQGNSA. This CDR3 is built from 16 residues. CDR3 region: CASSLALLAGNNEQFF. CDR3 nucleotide sequence: TGTGCCAGCAGCTTAGCGCTACTAGCGGGAAACAATGAGCAGTTCTTC.

This clonotype was counted only a few times. The gene calls are TRBV7-9 and TRBJ2-1; D unresolved. V was cut by 4 bases and J by 6 bases, with 7 bases left in between. The CDR3 runs to 12 residues. Germline CDR1 reads SEHNR; CDR2 reads FQNEAQ (reference sequence). The CDR3 sequence is CASSSSANEQFF. In nucleotides, the CDR3 is TGTGCCAGCAGCTCCTCCGCCAATGAGCAGTTCTTC.

The J gene is TRBJ2-3, the V gene TRBV6-1; TRBD1 matches at 8 bases. The J segment lost 3 bases and the V segment lost 6 bases, leaving 11 bases of the junction unmatched. The CDR3 length is 16 residues. Looked up from germline, CDR1 is MNHNS and CDR2 is SASEGT. The CDR3 protein is CASRPTGGRVTDTQYF. The CDR3 DNA follows: TGTGCCAGCAGACCTACAGGGGGTAGGGTGACAGATACGCAGTATTTT.

The V call is TRBV5-1, the J call TRBJ2-7; TRBD1 matches at 10 bases. V was clipped by 4 bases and J by 4 bases; unmatched bases: 11. Germline CDR1 reads SGHRS; CDR2 reads YFSETQ. The CDR3 runs 16 residues. CDR3 amino acids: CASSINPGQGSYEQYF. The CDR3 region has the DNA TGCGCCAGCAGCATCAATCCGGGACAGGGGTCGTACGAGCAGTACTTC.